A single sample is the source of the 9 T cell receptor beta chains below, sequenced in a study of T cell repertoires in cytomegalovirus infection. These TCRs are of unknown antigen specificity. TCRdb recomputed calls from the reads with MiXCR, one row per CDR3 protein. Of 60,000 to 80,000 distinct CDR3 sequences listed, just over 20% are singletons. Specimen: CD8+ T cells from cultured PBMCs, collected from culture after CMV antigen stimulation. The source is a human donor in good health (CMV status not recorded). Some clones in this sample may be carry-over from other donors' samples.

The chain employs TRBV27 and TRBJ1-2; maybe TRBD1 (6 bases). Germline V gives CDR1 MNHEY, CDR2 SMNVEV (reference sequence). This CDR3 region has 16 residues. The V gene lost 5 bases and the J gene lost 4 bases, with 20 bases spanning the gap. The CDR3 DNA follows: TGTGCCAGCAGTCCCGGCTGGACAGCACTCCCCTATGGCTACACCTTC. This codes for CASSPGWTALPYGYTF.

Only a few counts were recorded for this clonotype. CDR3: CASSLRDREMGELFF. CDR3 coding DNA: TGTGCCAGCAGCCTTAGGGACAGGGAGATGGGGGAGCTGTTTTTT. The rearrangement uses TRBV7-2 and TRBJ2-2; 9 nucleotides line up with TRBD1. Germline loops: CDR1 SGHTA, CDR2 FQGNSA. V shed 5 bases, J shed 8 bases, and the junction held 9 bases outside the gene matches. The CDR3 totals 15 residues.

The gene calls are TRBV7-9 and TRBJ2-6; TRBD1 might be the D (5 bases). Trimming cost V 5 bases and J 0 bases, with 11 bases left between them. Per germline, CDR1 SEHNR and CDR2 FQNEAQ (reference sequence). The CDR3 covers 16 residues. CDR3: CASSQGIPSGANVLTF. CDR3 nucleotides: TGTGCCAGCAGCCAGGGAATCCCCTCTGGGGCCAACGTCCTGACTTTC.

The rearrangement uses TRBV29-1 and TRBJ1-2; possible D gene TRBD1, 5 bases. This CDR3 comprises 14 residues. Per the germline V gene, CDR1 is SQVTM and CDR2 is ANQGSEA. V lost 6 bases to trimming and J lost 4 bases, with 18 bases between them. CDR3: CSVPGTEYAYGYTF. The CDR3 nucleotides read TGCAGCGTCCCCGGGACGGAGTACGCCTATGGCTACACCTTC.

This clonotype was seen more than once but under ten times. V gene TRBV4-1 combines with J gene TRBJ1-5, with a possible D match to TRBD1 (5 bases). There are 14 residues in the CDR3. Trimming left V 1 base short and J 7 bases short, with 11 bases between. In germline, CDR1 is MGHRA, CDR2 YSYEKL. The DNA of the CDR3 is TGCGCCAGCAGCCAAGTCGGAGGGGTCCAGCCCCAGCATTTT. Translating it yields CASSQVGGVQPQHF.

In DNA, the CDR3 is TGTGCCAGCAGCTTAGAGAGGGACGGCTCCTACGAGCAGTACTTC. Its translation is CASSLERDGSYEQYF. The V gene is TRBV7-2, the J gene TRBJ2-7; the D gene could be TRBD1 or TRBD2 (5 bases each). Per the germline V gene, CDR1 is SGHTA and CDR2 is FQGNSA. CDR3 length: 15 amino acids. V was trimmed by 1 base and J by 0 bases, leaving 10 bases between them.

This chain uses TRBV7-8 with TRBJ2-2; D possibly corresponds to TRBD2 (5 bases). The CDR3 is made up of 16 amino acids. V dropped 5 bases and J dropped 1 base, with 14 bases sitting between them. Germline values: CDR1 SGHVS, CDR2 FQNEAQ. The DNA for the CDR3 is TGTGCCAGCAGCCCCTTTCTAGCCCTGAACACCGGGGAGCTGTTTTTT. Translation: CASSPFLALNTGELFF.

This clonotype showed up just a few times. The chain employs TRBV9 and TRBJ1-2, with 8 bases matching TRBD1. Trimming at V came to 3 bases and at J to 6 bases, leaving 7 bases not matched to a gene. The V gene's germline CDR1 is SGDLS and CDR2 YYNGEE. The CDR3 is 14 amino acids. The CDR3 DNA reads TGTGCCAGCAGCGCACCAGGGGGACAGGATGGCTACACCTTC. Its protein product is CASSAPGGQDGYTF.

This clonotype was recorded a few times. This chain joins TRBV7-2 and TRBJ1-4, with D uncertain. Per the germline V gene, CDR1 is SGHTA and CDR2 is FQGNSA. V was clipped by 9 bases and J by 4 bases, with 15 bases between them. The CDR3 totals 14 residues. Written as DNA, the CDR3 is TGTGCCAGTTCCTTGGGCAGAGGTAATGAAAAACTGTTTTTT. It codes for CASSLGRGNEKLFF.